The T cell receptor (beta chain) under discussion was sequenced for a study of OX40 agonist ivuxolimab in advanced cancers. Whole-study context: Patients with hepatocellular carcinoma, melanoma, renal cell or head and neck cancer made up the dose-escalation patients.

Findings of the study overall: Fewer expanded clones were found on average in CD4+ than in CD8+ T cells. At 0.1 to 3.0 mg/kg and by week 6, CD4+ and CD8+ T cells in the blood had expanded clonally.

Of note for this clone: Its antigen is still unknown.

Using immunoSEQ multiplex PCR, the repertoire was profiled, and TCRdb retains in-frame clones only, with some absent. There are more than 25,000 clones in the sample; around 88% occur only once, and approximately 30% lies in the top ten. This CDR3 is built from 14 residues. CDR1 is MNHEY and CDR2 is SVGAGI in the germline V gene. V shed 2 bases and J 6 bases; nucleotides not matched to a gene: 6. This specimen was CD4+ or CD8+ T cells sorted from blood, taken in a trial of the OX40 agonist ivuxolimab. The receptor's source is an adult with an advanced solid tumor such as melanoma, head and neck, liver or kidney cancer. This chain joins TRBV6-5 and TRBJ2-7; 8 nucleotides match TRBD1. CDR3 residues: CASSYGQGAGEQYF. The CDR3 coding sequence is TGTGCCAGCAGTTACGGGCAGGGGGCAGGCGAGCAGTACTTC.